This TCR beta chain derives from a study of CD4 T cells in relation to SARS-CoV-2 and coronaviruses. CD4+ T cells from unexposed donors were obtained before the COVID-19 pandemic (2011-2018). Isolation of CD4+ T cells took place after less than 11 days in culture. Data came from immunoSEQ multiplex PCR; TCRdb stores just in-frame clones and leaves some out. The repertoire holds 24,000 or so clones, with about 82% as singletons. A remark on this clone: What it binds is not known.

The V end was cut by 3 bases, the J end by 6 bases, with 8 bases between. The germline CDR1 and CDR2 sequences are LNHDA and SQIVND (reference sequence). The CDR3 length is 12 residues. This TCR came from a human donor in good health. V usage is TRBV19 and J usage is TRBJ1-2; D is uncertain. The specimen was CD4+ T cells from PBMCs, cultured in vitro. This CDR3 is CASSIPPNGYTF. CDR3 coding DNA: TGTGCCAGTAGTATCCCACCCAATGGCTACACCTTC.